This TCR beta chain was sequenced for a study of beta chain features in type 1 diabetes. The isolated RNA, all of it, was reverse transcribed, so expressed TCRB transcripts were what got sequenced. The method was immunoSEQ multiplex PCR; TCRdb's version includes in-frame clones alone and lacks a portion of them. The sample records about 660,000 clones, roughly an eighth being singletons. This clone was seen more than once but under ten times. What it recognizes is unknown. CDR1 SQVTM and CDR2 ANQGSEA come from the germline V gene. The CDR3 consists of 13 residues. The V gene lost 6 bases and the J gene lost 2 bases, with 14 bases spanning the gap. Points from the study as a whole: In every one of the four CD4+ subsets, TCRB CDR3s were moderately but significantly shorter in Type 1 diabetes patients.

Input material: naive CD4+ T cells from blood. The rearrangement uses TRBV29-1 and TRBJ2-7, with a weak D call TRBD1 (6 bases). The source is a man aged 18-30 years with type 1 diabetes. The CDR3 loop is CSVQGRETYEQYF. The CDR3 nucleotides are TGCAGCGTACAGGGTAGAGAAACCTACGAGCAGTACTTC.